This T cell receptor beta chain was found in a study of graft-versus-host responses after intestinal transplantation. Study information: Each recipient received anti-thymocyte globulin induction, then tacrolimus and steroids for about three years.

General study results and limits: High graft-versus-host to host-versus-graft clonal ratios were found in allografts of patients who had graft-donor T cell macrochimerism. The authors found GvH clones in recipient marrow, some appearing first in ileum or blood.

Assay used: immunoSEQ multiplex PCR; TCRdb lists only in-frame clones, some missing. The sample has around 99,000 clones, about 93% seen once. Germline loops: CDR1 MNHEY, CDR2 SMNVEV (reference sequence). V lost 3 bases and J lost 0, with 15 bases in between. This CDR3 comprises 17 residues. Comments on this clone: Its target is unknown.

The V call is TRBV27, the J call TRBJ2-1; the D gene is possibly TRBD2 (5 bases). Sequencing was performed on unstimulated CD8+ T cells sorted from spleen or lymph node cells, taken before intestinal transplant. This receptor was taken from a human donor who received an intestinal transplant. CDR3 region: CASSFGETGSSYNEQFF. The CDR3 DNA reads TGTGCCAGCAGTTTTGGGGAGACGGGAAGCTCCTACAATGAGCAGTTCTTC.